This T cell receptor beta chain comes out of a study of cytomegalovirus exposure and HLA in healthy donors. Overall study results and limits: Earlier analysis looked at TCR beta V segments, and most were productive about 87% or about 30% of the time. Researchers counted around 180 TCR beta chains as cytomegalovirus-associated.

This clone has only one observation. Its antigen is as yet unknown. Nominally healthy donors provided the samples, though records likely missed some immune exposures. 13 Jbeta primers and 60 Vbeta primers were used for the PCR. The table came from immunoSEQ multiplex PCR; TCRdb's copy has only in-frame clones and leaves some out. The sample holds some 150,000 clones, approximately 80% seen once. V lost 1 base, J lost 4 bases, and 10 bases lay in between. The germline CDR1 and CDR2 sequences are SEHNR and FQNEAQ (reference sequence). The CDR3 loop spans 14 amino acids. The origin of this receptor is a man aged 35 to 55 in good health and CMV-seronegative. Input material: PBMCs. The V gene is TRBV7-9, the J gene TRBJ1-2, with D maybe TRBD1 (5 bases). The CDR3 loop reads CASSLGDSPYGYTF. CDR3 sequence (DNA): TGTGCCAGCAGCTTAGGAGACAGCCCCTATGGCTACACCTTC.